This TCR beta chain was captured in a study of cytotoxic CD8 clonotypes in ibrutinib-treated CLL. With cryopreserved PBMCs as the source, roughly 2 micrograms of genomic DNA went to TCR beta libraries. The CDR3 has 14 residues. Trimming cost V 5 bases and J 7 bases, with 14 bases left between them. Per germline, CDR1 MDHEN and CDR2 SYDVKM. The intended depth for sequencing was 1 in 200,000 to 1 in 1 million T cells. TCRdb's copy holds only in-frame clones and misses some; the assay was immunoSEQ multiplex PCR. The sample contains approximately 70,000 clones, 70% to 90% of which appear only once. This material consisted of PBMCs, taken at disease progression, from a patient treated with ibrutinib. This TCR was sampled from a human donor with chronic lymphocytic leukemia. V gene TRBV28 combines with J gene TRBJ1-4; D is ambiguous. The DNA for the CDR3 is TGTGCCAGCAGTCCACCGGGGAGAAGTGAAAAACTGTTTTTT. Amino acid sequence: CASSPPGRSEKLFF.